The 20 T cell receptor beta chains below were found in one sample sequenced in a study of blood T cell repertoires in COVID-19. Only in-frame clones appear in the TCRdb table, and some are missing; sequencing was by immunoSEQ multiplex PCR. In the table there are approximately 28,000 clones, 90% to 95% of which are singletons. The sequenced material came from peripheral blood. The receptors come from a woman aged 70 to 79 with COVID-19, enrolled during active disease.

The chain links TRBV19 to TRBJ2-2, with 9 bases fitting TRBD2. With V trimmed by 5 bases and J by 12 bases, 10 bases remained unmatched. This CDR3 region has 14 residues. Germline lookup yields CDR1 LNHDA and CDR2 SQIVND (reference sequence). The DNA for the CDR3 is TGTGCCAGTAGTGAAGTAGCGGGAGTTAGTCAGCTGTTTTTT. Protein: CASSEVAGVSQLFF.

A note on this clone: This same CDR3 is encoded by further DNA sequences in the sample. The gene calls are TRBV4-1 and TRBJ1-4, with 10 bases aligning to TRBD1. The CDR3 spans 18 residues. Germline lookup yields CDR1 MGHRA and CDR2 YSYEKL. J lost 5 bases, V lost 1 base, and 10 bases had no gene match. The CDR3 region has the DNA TGCGCCAGCAGCCAAGTGGTCGGGACAGGGGCTCTGAATGAAAAACTGTTTTTT. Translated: CASSQVVGTGALNEKLFF.

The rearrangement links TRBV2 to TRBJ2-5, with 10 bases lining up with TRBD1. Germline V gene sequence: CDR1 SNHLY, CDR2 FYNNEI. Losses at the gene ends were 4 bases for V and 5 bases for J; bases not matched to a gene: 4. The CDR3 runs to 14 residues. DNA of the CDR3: TGTGCCAGCAGTGGACAGGGGGCGGCGGAGACCCAGTACTTC. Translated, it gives CASSGQGAAETQYF.

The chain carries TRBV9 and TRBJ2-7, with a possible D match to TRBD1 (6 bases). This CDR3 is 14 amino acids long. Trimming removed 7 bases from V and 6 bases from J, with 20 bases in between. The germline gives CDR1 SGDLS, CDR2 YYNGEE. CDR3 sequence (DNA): TGTGCCAGCCGCCAGGTTTTCACAGGGATCGAGCAGTACTTC. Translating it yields CASRQVFTGIEQYF.

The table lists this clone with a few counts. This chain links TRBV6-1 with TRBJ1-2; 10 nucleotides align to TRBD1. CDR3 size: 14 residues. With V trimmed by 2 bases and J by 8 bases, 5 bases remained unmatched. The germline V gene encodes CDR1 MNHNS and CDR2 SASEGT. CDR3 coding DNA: TGTGCCAGCAGTGAATTCGGGACAGGGGACGGCTACACCTTC. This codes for CASSEFGTGDGYTF.

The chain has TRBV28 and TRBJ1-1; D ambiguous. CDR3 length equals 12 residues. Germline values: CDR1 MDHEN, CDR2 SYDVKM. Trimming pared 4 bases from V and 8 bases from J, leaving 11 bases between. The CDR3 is CASSSPDSEAFF. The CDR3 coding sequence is TGTGCCAGCAGTTCCCCGGACTCGGAAGCTTTCTTT.

The DNA of the CDR3 is TGTGCCAGCAGTGCCCGGACTAGTTTGAGAAGTGAGCAGTTCTTC. It is translated as CASSARTSLRSEQFF. This sequence joins TRBV7-9 and TRBJ2-1; 7 bases match TRBD2. This CDR3 has 15 amino acids. From germline, CDR1 is SEHNR and CDR2 FQNEAQ (reference sequence). V dropped 6 bases and J dropped 9; count of bases not matched to a gene: 14.

The CDR3 bases are TGTGCCAGCTCATCTCGACAGAACTTCGAGCAGTACTTC. Encoded protein: CASSSRQNFEQYF. The chain couples TRBV18 to TRBJ2-7; the D gene is possibly TRBD1 (5 bases). With 5 bases removed from V and 6 bases from J, the gap between germline ends came to 14 bases. CDR1 and CDR2 (germline): KGHSH, LQKENI. CDR3 length equals 13 residues.

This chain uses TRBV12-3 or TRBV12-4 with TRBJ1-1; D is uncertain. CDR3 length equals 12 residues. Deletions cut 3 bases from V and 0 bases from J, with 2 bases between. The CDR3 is CASSFLNTEAFF. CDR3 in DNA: TGTGCCAGCAGTTTCTTGAACACTGAAGCTTTCTTT.

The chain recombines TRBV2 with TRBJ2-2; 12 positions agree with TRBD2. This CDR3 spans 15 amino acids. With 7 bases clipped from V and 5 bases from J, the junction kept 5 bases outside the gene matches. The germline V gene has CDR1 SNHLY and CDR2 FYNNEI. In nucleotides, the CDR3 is TGTGCCAGCAACCGACTAGCGGGAGATACCGGGGAGCTGTTTTTT. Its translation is CASNRLAGDTGELFF.

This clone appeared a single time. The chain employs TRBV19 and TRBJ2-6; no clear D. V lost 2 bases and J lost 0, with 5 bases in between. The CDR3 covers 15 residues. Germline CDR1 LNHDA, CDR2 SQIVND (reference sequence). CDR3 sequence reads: CASSIQVSGANVLTF. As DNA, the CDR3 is TGTGCCAGTAGTATACAGGTCTCTGGGGCCAACGTCCTGACTTTC.

This chain's CDR3 is CASSLGSEQFF. The CDR3 DNA reads TGTGCCAGCAGCTTAGGGAGTGAGCAGTTCTTC. This chain connects TRBV7-6 to TRBJ2-1, with no clear D. The germline V and J ends were trimmed by 1 base and 9 bases, with 4 bases remaining between them. Germline V gives CDR1 SGHVS, CDR2 FNYEAQ. This CDR3 spans 11 amino acids.

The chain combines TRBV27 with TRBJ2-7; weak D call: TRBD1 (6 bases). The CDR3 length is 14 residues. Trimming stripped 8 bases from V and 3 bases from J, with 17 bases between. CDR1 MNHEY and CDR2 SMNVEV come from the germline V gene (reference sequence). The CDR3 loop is CASSKTPGDYEQYF. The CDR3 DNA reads TGTGCCAGCTCTAAAACACCAGGGGACTACGAGCAGTACTTC.

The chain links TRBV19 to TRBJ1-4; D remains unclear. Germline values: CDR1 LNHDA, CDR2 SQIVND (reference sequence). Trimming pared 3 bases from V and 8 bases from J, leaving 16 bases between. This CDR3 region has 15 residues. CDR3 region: CASSMAAVSAEKLFF. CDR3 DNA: TGTGCCAGTAGTATGGCCGCCGTAAGTGCCGAAAAACTGTTTTTT.

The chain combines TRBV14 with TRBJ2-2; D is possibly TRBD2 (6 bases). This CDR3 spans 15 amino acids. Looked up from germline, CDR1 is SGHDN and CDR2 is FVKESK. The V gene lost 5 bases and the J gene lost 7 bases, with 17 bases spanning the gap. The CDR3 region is CASSSQRALGGELFF. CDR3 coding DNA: TGTGCCAGCAGCTCCCAGCGGGCCCTCGGCGGGGAGCTGTTTTTT.

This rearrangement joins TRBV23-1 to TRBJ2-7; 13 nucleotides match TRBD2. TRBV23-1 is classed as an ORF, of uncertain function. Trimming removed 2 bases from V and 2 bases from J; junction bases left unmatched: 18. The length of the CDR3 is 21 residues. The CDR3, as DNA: TGCGCCAGCAGTCAACCACCAGGGACTAGCGGGATGCTAATAGATACCTACGAGCAGTACTTC. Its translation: CASSQPPGTSGMLIDTYEQYF.

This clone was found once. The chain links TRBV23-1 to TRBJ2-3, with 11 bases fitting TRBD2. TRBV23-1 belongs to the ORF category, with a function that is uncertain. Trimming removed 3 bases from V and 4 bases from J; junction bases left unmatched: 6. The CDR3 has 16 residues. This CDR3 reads CASSQPTSGISDTQYF. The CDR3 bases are TGCGCCAGCAGTCAGCCGACTAGCGGGATCTCAGATACGCAGTATTTT.

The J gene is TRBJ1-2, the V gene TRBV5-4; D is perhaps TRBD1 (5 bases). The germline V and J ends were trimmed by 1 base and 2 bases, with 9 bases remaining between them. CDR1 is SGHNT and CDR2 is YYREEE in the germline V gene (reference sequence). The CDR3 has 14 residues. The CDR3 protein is CASSLRQGNYGYTF. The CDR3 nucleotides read TGTGCCAGCAGCTTGAGGCAGGGAAACTATGGCTACACCTTC.

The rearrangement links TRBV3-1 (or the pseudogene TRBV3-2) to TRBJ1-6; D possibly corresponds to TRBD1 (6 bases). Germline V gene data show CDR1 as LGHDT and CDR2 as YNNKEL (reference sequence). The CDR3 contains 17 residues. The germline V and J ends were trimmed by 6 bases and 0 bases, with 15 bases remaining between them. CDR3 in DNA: TGTGCCAGCAGTCCGGGACAATCGAGCTCCTATAATTCACCCCTCCACTTT. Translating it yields CASSPGQSSSYNSPLHF.

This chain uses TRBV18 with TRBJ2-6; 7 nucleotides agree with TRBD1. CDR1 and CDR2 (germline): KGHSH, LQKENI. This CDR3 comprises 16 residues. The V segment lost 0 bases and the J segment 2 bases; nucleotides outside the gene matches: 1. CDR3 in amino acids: CASSPPGQAGANVLTF. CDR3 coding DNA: TGTGCCAGCTCACCACCTGGACAGGCTGGGGCCAACGTCCTGACTTTC.